The clone carrying this TCR beta chain has a single count. The CDR3 runs to 13 residues. Germline lookup yields CDR1 MNHEY and CDR2 SVGAGI. The V and J ends lost 7 bases and 6 bases respectively, with 13 bases between them. These data originate in a study of blood T cell repertoires in COVID-19. Study-wide context: The study drew acute and convalescent COVID-19 samples from the United States, Italy and Spain. PBMCs, B-cell-depleted T cells, or T cells provided the cDNA or gDNA that made up the material.

In the authors' workflow: Quantification of nucleated cells was approximated via reference gene primer amplification. The table came from immunoSEQ multiplex PCR; TCRdb's copy has only in-frame clones and leaves some out. Clonal size and the V and J genes are those of that table, whereas D and trimming came from the DNA. This table has 87,000 or so clones, about nine tenths appearing once. The sample taken for sequencing was peripheral blood. The chain uses TRBV6-5 and TRBJ2-1, with a weak D call TRBD2 (5 bases). The receptor comes from a woman older than 75 with acute or convalescent COVID-19. CDR3 in amino acids: CASMVGVVNEQFF. In DNA, the CDR3 is TGTGCCAGCATGGTCGGGGTCGTCAATGAGCAGTTCTTC.